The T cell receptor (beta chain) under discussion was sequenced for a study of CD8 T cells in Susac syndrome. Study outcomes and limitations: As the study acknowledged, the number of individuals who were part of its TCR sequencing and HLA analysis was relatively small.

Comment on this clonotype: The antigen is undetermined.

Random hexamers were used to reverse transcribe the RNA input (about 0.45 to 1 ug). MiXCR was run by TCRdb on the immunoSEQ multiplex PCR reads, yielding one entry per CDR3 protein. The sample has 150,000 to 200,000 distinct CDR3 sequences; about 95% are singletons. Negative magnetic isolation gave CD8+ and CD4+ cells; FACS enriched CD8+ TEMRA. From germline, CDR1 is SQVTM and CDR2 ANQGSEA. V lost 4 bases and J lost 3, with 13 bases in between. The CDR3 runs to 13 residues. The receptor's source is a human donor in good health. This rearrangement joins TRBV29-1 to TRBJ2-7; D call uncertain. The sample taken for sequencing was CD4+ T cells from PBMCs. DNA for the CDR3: TGCAGCGTTGGTCCCCTTGTCGGCTACGAGCAGTACTTC. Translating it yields CSVGPLVGYEQYF.